This T cell receptor beta chain appears in the sequencing data of a study of blood T cell repertoires in COVID-19. Only in-frame clones appear in the TCRdb table, and some are missing; sequencing was by immunoSEQ multiplex PCR. The table shows under 35,000 clones, with approximately 90% occurring only once. The germline V gene has CDR1 KGHSH and CDR2 LQKENI. Trimming cost V 3 bases and J 7 bases, with 13 bases left between them. This CDR3 contains 14 residues. This sequence originates from a human donor in a cohort sampled during active COVID-19. The gene calls are TRBV18 and TRBJ1-5, with D uncertain. Specimen: peripheral blood. DNA of the CDR3: TGTGCCAGCTCACCGGAGTCTGCATTGCAGCCCCAGCATTTT. This encodes CASSPESALQPQHF. Full variable domain (missing parts from reference TRBV18 and TRBJ1-5): NAGVMQNPRHLVRRRGQEARLRCSPMKGHSHVYWYRQLPEEGLKFMVYLQKENIIDESGMPKERFSAEFPKEGPSILRIQQVVRGDSAAYFCASSPESALQPQHFGDGTRLSIL.